The next 13 T cell receptor beta chains were all read from a single sample in a study of cytomegalovirus exposure and HLA in healthy donors. The repertoire was sequenced with immunoSEQ multiplex PCR; TCRdb's copy has only in-frame clones and lacks some. The sample has about 260,000 clones, roughly 88% seen once. Sample: PBMCs. The receptors here all came from a woman aged 25 to 39 in good health and CMV-seronegative.

The chain combines TRBV11-3 with TRBJ2-5; TRBD2 matches 12 bases. This CDR3 contains 20 residues. V trimming: 0 bases; J trimming: 4 bases; junction bases outside the gene matches: 15. CDR1 SGHNT and CDR2 YENEEA come from the germline V gene. The CDR3 loop is CASSLDRPLLAGGPGETQYF. CDR3 nucleotides: TGTGCCAGCAGCTTAGATCGGCCATTGCTAGCGGGAGGGCCGGGAGAGACCCAGTACTTC.

V usage is TRBV5-8 and J usage is TRBJ2-1; D possibly matches TRBD1 or TRBD2 (5 bases each). Trimming removed 0 bases at V and 7 bases at J, with 11 bases between. The CDR3 has 14 amino acids. Germline lookup yields CDR1 SGHTS and CDR2 YDEGEE. The CDR3 nucleotides read TGTGCCAGCAGCTTGGGAGAGGGGTATAATGAGCAGTTCTTC. It translates to CASSLGEGYNEQFF.

The rearrangement joins TRBV4-3 to TRBJ2-1, with D uncertain. This CDR3 spans 14 amino acids. The V end lost 0 bases, the J end lost 4 bases, and 7 bases lay between the germline ends. Germline V CDR1 and CDR2: LGHNA, YSLEER. The CDR3 reads CASSQDPPYNEQFF. DNA for the CDR3: TGCGCCAGCAGCCAAGATCCCCCTTACAATGAGCAGTTCTTC.

The chain links TRBV28 to TRBJ1-5; 7 bases agree with TRBD1. CDR1 is MDHEN, CDR2 SYDVKM, per germline. The CDR3 loop spans 13 amino acids. The V segment lost 6 bases and the J segment 4 bases; nucleotides outside the gene matches: 3. The CDR3 nucleotides read TGTGCCAGCAGCATGACAGGGAATCAGCCCCAGCATTTT. This gives the protein CASSMTGNQPQHF.

The chain has TRBV13 and TRBJ1-3; D unclear. V lost 10 bases, J lost 0 bases, and 13 bases lay in between. Germline V gives CDR1 PRHDT, CDR2 FYEKMQ (reference sequence). CDR3 size: 14 residues. The CDR3 sequence is CATMLGDSGNTIYF. Written as DNA, the CDR3 is TGTGCCACCATGCTGGGAGACTCTGGAAACACCATATATTTT. The entire variable domain, with the rest obtained from reference TRBV13 and TRBJ1-3, is as follows: AAGVIQSPRHLIKEKRETATLKCYPIPRHDTVYWYQQGPGQDPQFLISFYEKMQSDKGSIPDRFSAQQFSDYHSELNMSSLELGDSALYFCATMLGDSGNTIYFGEGSWLTVV.

The chain joins TRBV19 to TRBJ1-5; 8 positions match TRBD1. J lost 0 bases, V lost 5 bases, and 6 bases had no gene match. The CDR3 is 16 amino acids. Germline V lookup: CDR1 LNHDA, CDR2 SQIVND (reference sequence). The CDR3 sequence is CASSAAGGYSNQPQHF. The CDR3 region has the DNA TGTGCCAGTAGTGCCGCAGGGGGCTATAGCAATCAGCCCCAGCATTTT.

This chain uses TRBV6-1 with TRBJ2-4; possible D gene TRBD1, 5 bases. Germline CDR1 is MNHNS and CDR2 is SASEGT. V was cut by 6 bases and J by 5 bases, with 11 bases left in between. The CDR3 is 13 residues long. As DNA, the CDR3 is TGTGCCAGCAGACCAGGGTTGGAAAACATTCAGTACTTC. Encoded protein: CASRPGLENIQYF.

The V gene is TRBV18, the J gene TRBJ2-5; no clear D. Trimming cost V 2 bases and J 1 base, with 14 bases left between them. This CDR3 has 16 amino acids. The germline V gene encodes CDR1 KGHSH and CDR2 LQKENI. CDR3 coding DNA: TGTGCCAGCTCACCATTTGGTCGGCAGGTCCAAGAGACCCAGTACTTC. Its translation is CASSPFGRQVQETQYF.

The J gene is TRBJ1-1, the V gene TRBV25-1; D not certain. The CDR3 consists of 13 residues. Germline CDR1 MGHDK, CDR2 SYGVNS. Deletions cut 5 bases from V and 5 bases from J, with 12 bases between. In nucleotides, the CDR3 is TGTGCCAGCAGTCCTCTGTTGGGGACTGAAGCTTTCTTT. Translated, it gives CASSPLLGTEAFF.

The rearrangement links TRBV11-1 to TRBJ2-3; D unresolved. Per the germline V gene, CDR1 is SGHAT and CDR2 is FQDESV (reference sequence). Trimming pared 4 bases from V and 2 bases from J, leaving 7 bases between. The CDR3 spans 13 residues. CDR3 in amino acids: CASSYYNTDTQYF. The CDR3 DNA sequence: TGTGCCAGCAGCTACTACAACACAGATACGCAGTATTTT.

The gene calls are TRBV10-3 and TRBJ1-5; D is unresolved. Trimming removed 0 bases at V and 4 bases at J, with 10 bases between. The CDR3 contains 15 residues. The germline V gene encodes CDR1 ENHRY and CDR2 SYGVKD. The CDR3 nucleotides read TGTGCCATCAGTGAGTCGGTCATCAAGAATCAGCCCCAGCATTTT. Translating gives CAISESVIKNQPQHF.

The chain joins TRBV5-1 to TRBJ2-5; D unresolved. The CDR3 has 11 residues. Trimming took off 3 bases at V and 2 bases at J, with 2 bases between the two ends. Germline V gene data show CDR1 as SGHRS and CDR2 as YFSETQ. CDR3 nucleotides: TGCGCCAGCAGCTATCAAGAGACCCAGTACTTC. Protein product: CASSYQETQYF. Full variable domain (remainder filled in from reference TRBV5-1 and TRBJ2-5): KAGVTQTPRYLIKTRGQQVTLSCSPISGHRSVSWYQQTPGQGLQFLFEYFSETQRNKGNFPGRFSGRQFSNSRSEMNVSTLELGDSALYLCASSYQETQYFGPGTRLLVL.

This clone was recorded only once. The chain has TRBV29-1 and TRBJ2-1; D is ambiguous. Trimming removed 2 bases at V and 7 bases at J, with 9 bases between. The germline CDR1 and CDR2 sequences are SQVTM and ANQGSEA. The CDR3 spans 12 residues. Written as DNA, the CDR3 is TGCAGCGTTGAACGACGTACGAATGAGCAGTTCTTC. Its protein product is CSVERRTNEQFF.